This T cell receptor (beta chain) was recorded in a study of blood T cells in healthy people across ages. V was cut by 3 bases and J by 7 bases, with 10 bases left in between. This CDR3 is built from 12 residues. The germline V gene has CDR1 DFQATT and CDR2 SNEGSKA (reference sequence). With a J-beta primer mix and a sample-barcoded 5' primer, a second PCR ran roughly 6 to 12 cycles. A single record per CDR3 protein comes from TCRdb applying MiXCR to the 5' RACE reads. The sample has around 990,000 distinct CDR3 sequences, under 30% seen once. The same data also contributed to another study, on T cells of mothers and their children.

Sequences were obtained from blood. This TCR derives from a girl aged 2 to 9 in good health. The chain uses TRBV20-1 and TRBJ2-1, with D maybe TRBD2 (5 bases). The CDR3 DNA reads as TGCAGTGCTAGTGGAACTAGAAATGAGCAGTTCTTC. It yields the protein CSASGTRNEQFF.